These 25 T cell receptor beta chains were all obtained from the same sample, sequenced in a study of shared clonotypes between healthy human individuals. TCRdb's copy holds only in-frame clones and misses some; the assay was immunoSEQ multiplex PCR. The data show approximately 1.4 million clones, roughly 98% seen once. Sequenced: naive CD4+ T cells sorted from blood. The subset: CD45RA+ positively selected. The receptors stem from a man aged 25-45 years in good health.

The chain links TRBV5-6 to TRBJ2-3; tentatively, D is TRBD1 or TRBD2 (7 bases each). With 6 bases removed from V and 2 bases from J, the gap between germline ends came to 19 bases. The length of the CDR3 is 16 residues. The germline V gene has CDR1 SGHDT and CDR2 YYEEEE. As DNA, the CDR3 is TGTGCCAGCACCCCCCCAGGGGGGGGGATCACAGATACGCAGTATTTT. It is translated as CASTPPGGGITDTQYF.

This chain joins TRBV7-9 and TRBJ2-1; 15 bases align to TRBD2. The CDR3 sequence is 16 residues long. Per the germline V gene, CDR1 is SEHNR and CDR2 is FQNEAQ (reference sequence). With V trimmed by 5 bases and J by 9 bases, 8 bases remained unmatched. Here the CDR3 reads CASSGTSGRSSGEQFF. CDR3 bases: TGTGCCAGCAGCGGGACTAGCGGGAGGTCGTCGGGTGAGCAGTTCTTC. Drawing the rest from reference TRBV7-9 and TRBJ2-1, the complete variable domain is DTGVSQNPRHKITKRGQNVTFRCDPISEHNRLYWYRQTLGQGPEFLTYFQNEAQLEKSRLLSDRFSAERPKGSFSTLEIQRTEQGDSAMYLCASSGTSGRSSGEQFFGPGTRLTVL.

The V and J genes are TRBV10-1 and TRBJ2-1; 8 bases are a match to TRBD2. The CDR3 consists of 16 residues. The V and J ends lost 0 bases and 6 bases, in that order; junction bases with no gene match: 7. Germline V gene sequence: CDR1 WNHNN, CDR2 SYGVQD (reference sequence). The DNA for the CDR3 is TGCGCCAGCAGTGAGTCCGGAGCGGGAGAACTCAATGAGCAGTTCTTC. It is translated as CASSESGAGELNEQFF.

The chain employs TRBV10-1 and TRBJ2-7, with 7 bases fitting TRBD2. Trimming removed 0 bases from V and 0 bases from J; junction bases left unmatched: 2. In germline, CDR1 is WNHNN, CDR2 SYGVQD (reference sequence). The CDR3 is made up of 15 amino acids. As DNA, the CDR3 is TGCGCCAGCAGTGAGTCTGGCGGGAGCTCCTACGAGCAGTACTTC. It specifies CASSESGGSSYEQYF.

Details on this clone: Other DNA sequences of this sample code for an identical CDR3. The rearrangement links TRBV9 to TRBJ2-3; 10 bases match TRBD2. The trim removed 0 bases at V and 1 base at J, leaving 8 bases unmatched. Germline lookup yields CDR1 SGDLS and CDR2 YYNGEE. The CDR3 consists of 18 residues. CDR3 sequence: CASSVAGLAGGRTDTQYF. CDR3 nucleotides: TGTGCCAGCAGCGTAGCTGGGTTAGCGGGAGGCCGCACAGATACGCAGTATTTT.

Only one count was recorded for this clone. The chain recombines TRBV7-6 with TRBJ1-2; 8 bases match TRBD1. The CDR3 runs to 16 residues. J was trimmed by 7 bases and V by 5 bases; bases with no gene match: 15. In germline, CDR1 is SGHVS, CDR2 FNYEAQ. CDR3 bases: TGTGCCAGCAGCCCCCGGGCAGGGGGCGCTTCTGGTGGCTACACCTTC. Translated, it gives CASSPRAGGASGGYTF.

V usage is TRBV6-1 and J usage is TRBJ2-7; D assignment may be TRBD1 or TRBD2 (5 bases each). This CDR3 has 13 residues. The germline gives CDR1 MNHNS, CDR2 SASEGT. The CDR3 protein is CVARDPFPYEQYF. Here the CDR3 DNA reads TGTGTCGCCCGGGACCCCTTCCCCTACGAGCAGTACTTC.

V is TRBV21-1 and J is TRBJ2-3; the D call in the table, TRBD1, was not verified against the DNA. TRBV21-1 has pseudogene status. The CDR3 extends over 16 amino acids. DNA of the CDR3: TGTGCCAGCAGCCCAGGGGGCGGGAATAGCACAGATACGCAGTATTTT. Encoded protein: CASSPGGGNSTDTQYF.

V and J are TRBV7-2 and TRBJ2-6, with D maybe TRBD1 (5 bases). CDR3 size: 19 residues. V was clipped by 2 bases and J by 0 bases, with 17 bases between them. From germline, CDR1 is SGHTA and CDR2 FQGNSA. This chain's CDR3 is CASSLRWGRDLSGANVLTF. The CDR3, as DNA: TGTGCCAGCAGCTTACGGTGGGGCAGGGATCTCTCTGGGGCCAACGTCCTGACTTTC.

Regarding this clone: This specimen includes other DNA sequences encoding the same CDR3. The rearrangement uses TRBV5-1 and TRBJ2-3; D uncertain. Trimming pared 2 bases from V and 0 bases from J, leaving 4 bases between. Germline values: CDR1 SGHRS, CDR2 YFSETQ. The CDR3 runs 13 residues. The CDR3 sequence is CASSLDSTDTQYF. DNA of the CDR3: TGCGCCAGCAGCTTAGATAGCACAGATACGCAGTATTTT.

CDR3 in amino acids: CASSWDISYEQYF. The CDR3 DNA reads TGCGCCAGCAGCTGGGACATATCCTACGAGCAGTACTTC. The J gene is TRBJ2-7, the V gene TRBV5-1; a weak D match, TRBD1 (6 bases). This CDR3 contains 13 residues. V was clipped by 3 bases and J by 1 base, with 8 bases between them. Germline values: CDR1 SGHRS, CDR2 YFSETQ.

CDR3 sequence reads: CAISESGQGSYEQYF. The DNA for the CDR3 is TGTGCCATCAGTGAGTCCGGGCAGGGCTCCTACGAGCAGTACTTC. The chain has TRBV10-3 and TRBJ2-7, with a tentative D call TRBD1 (5 bases). The germline gives CDR1 ENHRY, CDR2 SYGVKD. Trimming took off 0 bases at V and 0 bases at J, with 9 bases between the two ends. This CDR3 contains 15 residues.

J is TRBJ1-1 and V is TRBV5-1; tentatively, D is TRBD1 (5 bases). Trimming took off 4 bases at V and 4 bases at J, with 8 bases between the two ends. Germline V gene data show CDR1 as SGHRS and CDR2 as YFSETQ. This CDR3 comprises 12 residues. The CDR3 bases are TGCGCCAGCAGCGTCGGGGCCACTGAAGCTTTCTTT. Amino acid sequence: CASSVGATEAFF.

This clone has just one count. The rearrangement links TRBV7-9 to TRBJ2-7; D might be TRBD2 (5 bases). This CDR3 is 14 amino acids long. V was cut by 5 bases and J by 6 bases, with 17 bases left in between. Germline V lookup: CDR1 SEHNR, CDR2 FQNEAQ (reference sequence). The CDR3 region has the DNA TGTGCCAGCAGCCCTGATCTCGATCGGGGCGAGCAGTACTTC. This encodes CASSPDLDRGEQYF.

This CDR3 reads CASSSSRGVEAFF. As DNA, the CDR3 is TGTGCCAGCAGCTCCTCGAGGGGCGTGGAAGCTTTCTTT. This chain uses TRBV11-2 with TRBJ1-1, with a possible D match to TRBD1 (5 bases). From germline, CDR1 is SGHAT and CDR2 FQNNGV. Trimming took off 4 bases at V and 8 bases at J, with 14 bases between the two ends. This CDR3 is 13 amino acids long.

This chain connects TRBV5-1 to TRBJ2-2; D is unresolved. In germline, CDR1 is SGHRS, CDR2 YFSETQ. V dropped 4 bases and J dropped 0 bases, with 7 bases sitting between them. This CDR3 has 14 amino acids. CDR3 residues: CASSQRSNTGELFF. In DNA form, the CDR3 reads TGCGCCAGCAGCCAACGTTCGAACACCGGGGAGCTGTTTTTT.

The chain has TRBV5-5 and TRBJ2-1; TRBD2 matches 14 bases. The CDR3 has 16 amino acids. The germline gives CDR1 SGHKS, CDR2 YYEKEE (reference sequence). V gave up 3 bases and J gave up 2 bases; unmatched junction bases: 1. In DNA form, the CDR3 reads TGTGCCAGCAGCTCGGGACTAGCGGGGGCCTACAATGAGCAGTTCTTC. It is translated as CASSSGLAGAYNEQFF.

The chain combines TRBV9 with TRBJ2-2; 10 bases are shared with TRBD1. The CDR3 covers 16 residues. Trimming cost V 4 bases and J 1 base; bases outside gene matches: 4. Germline lookup yields CDR1 SGDLS and CDR2 YYNGEE. CDR3 coding DNA: TGTGCCAGCAGCACCCGGACAGGGGGGAACACCGGGGAGCTGTTTTTT. It is translated as CASSTRTGGNTGELFF.

The rearrangement joins TRBV15 to TRBJ2-5; 9 nucleotides match TRBD2. Trimming at V came to 0 bases and at J to 1 base, leaving 6 bases not matched to a gene. Germline V CDR1 and CDR2: LNHNV, YYDKDF (reference sequence). The CDR3 spans 17 residues. The CDR3 loop is CATSRDRSGSFQETQYF. CDR3 in DNA: TGTGCCACCAGCAGAGATCGTAGCGGGAGTTTCCAAGAGACCCAGTACTTC.

This chain links TRBV14 with TRBJ2-1, with 10 positions matching TRBD1. The CDR3 covers 15 residues. Per germline, CDR1 SGHDN and CDR2 FVKESK. The trim removed 4 bases at V and 6 bases at J, leaving 6 bases unmatched. The CDR3 reads CASSPWGTGVNEQFF. The CDR3, as DNA: TGTGCCAGCAGCCCTTGGGGGACAGGGGTCAATGAGCAGTTCTTC.

V and J are TRBV2 and TRBJ2-4, with a possible D match to TRBD1 (6 bases). Trimming cost V 8 bases and J 0 bases, with 14 bases left between them. This CDR3 is 15 amino acids long. Germline assignment: CDR1 SNHLY and CDR2 FYNNEI. The CDR3 spells CASHRDPLAKNIQYF. For the CDR3, the DNA is TGTGCCAGCCACAGGGATCCTCTAGCCAAAAACATTCAGTACTTC.

V is TRBV5-1 and J is TRBJ1-1; 7 bases agree with TRBD1. Germline lookup yields CDR1 SGHRS and CDR2 YFSETQ. V shed 4 bases, J shed 6 bases, and the junction held 9 bases outside the gene matches. The CDR3 consists of 14 residues. This chain's CDR3 is CASSPETGRSEAFF. In DNA form, the CDR3 reads TGCGCCAGCAGCCCAGAGACAGGGCGCTCTGAAGCTTTCTTT.

V usage is TRBV2 and J usage is TRBJ1-2, with TRBD1 matching 8 bases. Per the germline V gene, CDR1 is SNHLY and CDR2 is FYNNEI. The CDR3 extends over 16 amino acids. Trimming cost V 2 bases and J 4 bases; bases outside gene matches: 9. The DNA for the CDR3 is TGTGCCAGCAGTGAACGGCAGGGGGCATTTGGCTATGGCTACACCTTC. Protein sequence: CASSERQGAFGYGYTF.

V and J are TRBV18 and TRBJ2-1, with 14 bases aligning to TRBD2. The CDR3 covers 17 residues. Germline V CDR1 and CDR2: KGHSH, LQKENI. Unmatched junction bases numbered 8, after V lost 4 bases and J lost 6 bases. CDR3 in DNA: TGTGCCAGCTCACTTTTCGGACTAGCGGGAGGTAGCAATGAGCAGTTCTTC. Translating gives CASSLFGLAGGSNEQFF.

As concerns this clone: This CDR3 is also generated by other DNA sequences in the sample. The chain couples TRBV5-1 to TRBJ2-3; D is ambiguous. V shed 4 bases and J shed 3 bases, with 15 bases lying between them. This CDR3 comprises 15 residues. The V gene's germline CDR1 is SGHRS and CDR2 YFSETQ. The CDR3 protein is CASSGRTGSTDTQYF. The CDR3 DNA follows: TGCGCCAGCAGCGGAAGGACCGGGTCAACAGATACGCAGTATTTT.